This is a list of T cell receptor beta chains from one sample in a study of blood T cell repertoires in COVID-19. TCRdb's copy holds only in-frame clones and misses some; the assay was immunoSEQ multiplex PCR. This table has approximately 300,000 clones, 80% to 90% appearing once. Sequencing input: peripheral blood. These receptors were collected from a man aged 18 to 29 who had recovered from COVID-19. Both conserved end residues are part of each CDR3. A D gene is named only where the DNA matches it firmly. Clone sizes are given selectively: once, few, many, or a class where the clone is expanded.

J | V | size | D | DNA | CDR3
TRBJ1-3 | TRBV19 | . | . | TGTGCCAGTAGTGAGGACAGTTTCTCTGGAAACACCATATATTTT | CASSEDSFSGNTIYF
TRBJ1-3 | TRBV30 | . | . | TGTGCCTGGGGCAGGAACACCATATATTTT | CAWGRNTIYF
TRBJ1-2 | TRBV19 | . | . | TGTGCCAGTAGTATTGGGTCCTCCGGAGGCTATGGCTACACCTTC | CASSIGSSGGYGYTF
TRBJ2-7 | TRBV4-2 | . | TRBD1 | TGTGCCAGCAGCCAAGAGACAGGGAACGGCGAGCAGTACTTC | CASSQETGNGEQYF
TRBJ2-7 | TRBV11-2 | . | . | TGTGCCAGCAGCTCTCCCGTCTCCTACGAGCAGTACTTC | CASSSPVSYEQYF
TRBJ2-7 | TRBV10-3 | once | TRBD1 | TGTGCCATAACAGGGGAGAGCTACGAGCAGTACTTC | CAITGESYEQYF
TRBJ1-4 | TRBV6-5 | . | . | TGTGCCAGCAGTTCCCTCGGGAGTGTAGCTAATGAAAAACTGTTTTTT | CASSSLGSVANEKLFF
TRBJ2-3 | TRBV4-1 | . | TRBD2 | TGCGCCAGCAGCCAAGATTGGACTAGCGGGAACACAGATACGCAGTATTTT | CASSQDWTSGNTDTQYF
TRBJ1-1 | TRBV7-9 | . | TRBD1 | TGTGCCAGCAGCACCGGGACAGGTTGGAACACTGAAGCTTTCTTT | CASSTGTGWNTEAFF
TRBJ1-2 | TRBV27 | . | TRBD1 | TGTGCCAGCAGCTCCGGGACAGGGGAATTTTTTTATGGCTACACCTTC | CASSSGTGEFFYGYTF
TRBJ1-2 | TRBV7-2 | . | TRBD1 | TGTGCCAGCAGCTCCCGGGACAGGGGGCTGAGCTATGGCTACACCTTC | CASSSRDRGLSYGYTF
TRBJ1-1 | TRBV5-4 | . | . | TGTGCCAGCAGTACACGGAACACTGAAGCTTTCTTT | CASSTRNTEAFF
TRBJ1-2 | TRBV5-4 | . | . | TGTGCCAGCAGCTTGACTGACAGGTCTAACTATGGCTACACCTTC | CASSLTDRSNYGYTF
TRBJ1-5 | TRBV6-6 | . | TRBD1 | TGTGCCAGCAGTTACGGACAGGGCAATCAGCCCCAGCATTTT | CASSYGQGNQPQHF
TRBJ1-2 | TRBV15 | . | . | TGTGCCACCAGCAGAGATGCGGCAGCCTATGGCTACACCTTC | CATSRDAAAYGYTF
TRBJ2-5 | TRBV9 | . | TRBD1 | TGTGCCAGCAGCGCCGGCCTCTCTCGGACAGGGGTGGGAGAGACCCAGTACTTC | CASSAGLSRTGVGETQYF
TRBJ2-2 | TRBV12-3/TRBV12-4 | . | . | TGTGCCAGCAATTTGGGGGGGCCCGGGGAGCTGTTTTTT | CASNLGGPGELFF
TRBJ2-7 | TRBV4-3 | . | . | TGCGCCAGCAGCCAAGACAGGTCCAACGAGCAGTACTTC | CASSQDRSNEQYF
TRBJ2-7 | TRBV21-1 | . | . | TGTGCCAGCAGCAAAGGCGCAGGACAGGGGGCCTACGAGCAGTACTTC | CASSKGAGQGAYEQYF
TRBJ2-1 | TRBV4-1 | . | TRBD1 | TGCGCCAGCAGCCCTGCAGGGGGCGAGGGAAATGAGCAGTTCTTC | CASSPAGGEGNEQFF
TRBJ2-2 | TRBV3-1/TRBV3-2 | . | TRBD1 | TGTGCCAGCAGCCAAGAGTATCAGGGGACAGGGGTAGAGAACACCGGGGAGCTGTTTTTT | CASSQEYQGTGVENTGELFF
TRBJ2-2 | TRBV6-5 | . | TRBD2 | TGTGCCAGCAGTTACTCGGCTAGCGGCAACACCGGGGAGCTGTTTTTT | CASSYSASGNTGELFF
TRBJ2-7 | TRBV19 | . | TRBD1 | TGTGCCAGTAGTATAGCACAGGGGGCAGCCTACGAGCAGTACTTC | CASSIAQGAAYEQYF
TRBJ2-5 | TRBV11-2 | once | . | TGTGCCAGCAGCTTGGGGGGAGCGTCCGGGGAGACCCAGTACTTC | CASSLGGASGETQYF
TRBJ1-2 | TRBV30 | few | TRBD1 | TGTGCCTGGACAGGGGGACCTGGCTATGGCTACACCTTC | CAWTGGPGYGYTF
TRBJ1-2 | TRBV9 | . | . | TGTGCCAGCAGCGTAGGCGGGGGAGGCTATGGCTACACCTTC | CASSVGGGGYGYTF
TRBJ2-7 | TRBV9 | . | . | TGTGCCAGCAGCGTAGCGTCCGACAGTCGATACGAGCAGTACTTC | CASSVASDSRYEQYF
TRBJ1-1 | TRBV7-8 | . | TRBD1 | TGTGCCAGCCTACAGGGGATATACACTGAAGCTTTCTTT | CASLQGIYTEAFF
TRBJ2-6 | TRBV7-2 | once | TRBD1 | TGTGCCAGCAGCCTAGTCACAGGGGTGACATCTGGGGCCAACGTCCTGACTTTC | CASSLVTGVTSGANVLTF
TRBJ2-3 | TRBV18 | . | . | TGTGCCAGCTCACCCGCAGGAGATACGCAGTATTTT | CASSPAGDTQYF